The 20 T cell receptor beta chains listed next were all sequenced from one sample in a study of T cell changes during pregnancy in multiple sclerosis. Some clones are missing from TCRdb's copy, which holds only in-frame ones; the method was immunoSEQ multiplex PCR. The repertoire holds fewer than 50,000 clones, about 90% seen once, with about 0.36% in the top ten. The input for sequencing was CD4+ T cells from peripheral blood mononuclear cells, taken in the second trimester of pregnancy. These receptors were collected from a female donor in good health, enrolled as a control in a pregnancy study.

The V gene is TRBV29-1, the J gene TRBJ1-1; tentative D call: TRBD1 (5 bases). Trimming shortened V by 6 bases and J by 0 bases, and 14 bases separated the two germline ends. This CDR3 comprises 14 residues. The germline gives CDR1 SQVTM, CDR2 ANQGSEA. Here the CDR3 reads CSVPREGLNTEAFF. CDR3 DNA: TGCAGCGTCCCCAGGGAGGGCCTGAACACTGAAGCTTTCTTT.

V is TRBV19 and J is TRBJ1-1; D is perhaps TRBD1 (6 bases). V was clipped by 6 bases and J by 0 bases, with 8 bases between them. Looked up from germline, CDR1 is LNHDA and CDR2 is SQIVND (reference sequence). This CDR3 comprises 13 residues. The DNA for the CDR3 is TGTGCCAGTAGCGACAGGTTGAACACTGAAGCTTTCTTT. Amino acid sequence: CASSDRLNTEAFF.

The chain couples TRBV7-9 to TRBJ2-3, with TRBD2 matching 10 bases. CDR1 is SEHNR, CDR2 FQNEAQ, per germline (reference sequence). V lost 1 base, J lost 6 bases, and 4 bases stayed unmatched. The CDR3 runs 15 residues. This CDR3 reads CASSLGSSGGDTQYF. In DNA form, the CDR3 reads TGTGCCAGCAGCTTAGGTTCTAGCGGGGGTGATACGCAGTATTTT.

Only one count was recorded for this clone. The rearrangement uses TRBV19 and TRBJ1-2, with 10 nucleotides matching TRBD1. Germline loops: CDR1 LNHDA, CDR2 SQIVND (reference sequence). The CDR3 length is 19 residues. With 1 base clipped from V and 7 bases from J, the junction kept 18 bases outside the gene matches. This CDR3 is CASSIGFSGTGALSGGYTF. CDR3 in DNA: TGTGCCAGTAGTATAGGTTTTTCCGGGACAGGGGCCTTATCGGGTGGCTACACCTTC.

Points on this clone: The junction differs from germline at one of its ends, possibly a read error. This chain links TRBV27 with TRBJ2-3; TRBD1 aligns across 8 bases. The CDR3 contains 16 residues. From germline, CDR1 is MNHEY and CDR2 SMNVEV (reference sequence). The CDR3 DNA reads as TGTGCCAGCAGTCGTAGGACAGGGCCGGGCACAGAAACGCAGTATTTT. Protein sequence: CASSRRTGPGTETQYF.

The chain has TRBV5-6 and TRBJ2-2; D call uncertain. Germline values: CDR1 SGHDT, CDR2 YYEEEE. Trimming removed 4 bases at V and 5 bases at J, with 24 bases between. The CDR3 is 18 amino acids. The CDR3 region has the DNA TGTGCCAGCAGCCCCACCCCCCGCGCTAGTCATAGGACCGGGGAGCTGTTTTTT. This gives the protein CASSPTPRASHRTGELFF.

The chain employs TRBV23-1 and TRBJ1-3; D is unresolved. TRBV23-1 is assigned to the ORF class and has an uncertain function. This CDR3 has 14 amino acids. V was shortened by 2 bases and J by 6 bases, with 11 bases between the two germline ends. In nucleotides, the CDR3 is TGCGCCAGCAGTCAAGAGGAGAGAGAAAACACCATATATTTT. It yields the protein CASSQEERENTIYF.

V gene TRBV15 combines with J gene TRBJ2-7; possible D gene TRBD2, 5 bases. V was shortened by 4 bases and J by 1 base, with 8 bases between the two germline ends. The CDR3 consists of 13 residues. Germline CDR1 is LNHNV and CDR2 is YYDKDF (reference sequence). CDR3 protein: CATSNGVSYEQYF. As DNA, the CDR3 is TGTGCCACCAGCAACGGGGTGTCCTACGAGCAGTACTTC.

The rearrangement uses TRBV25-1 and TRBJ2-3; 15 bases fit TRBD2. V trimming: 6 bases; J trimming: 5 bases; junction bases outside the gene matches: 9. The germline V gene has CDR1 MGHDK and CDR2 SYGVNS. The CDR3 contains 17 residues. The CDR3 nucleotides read TGTGCCAGCAGATCCTGGACTAGCGGGGGGGCGCGAGATACGCAGTATTTT. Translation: CASRSWTSGGARDTQYF. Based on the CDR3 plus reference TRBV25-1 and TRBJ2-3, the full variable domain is EADIYQTPRYLVIGTGKKITLECSQTMGHDKMYWYQQDPGMELHLIHYSYGVNSTEKGDLSSESTVSRIRTEHFPLTLESARPSHTSQYLCASRSWTSGGARDTQYFGPGTRLTVL.

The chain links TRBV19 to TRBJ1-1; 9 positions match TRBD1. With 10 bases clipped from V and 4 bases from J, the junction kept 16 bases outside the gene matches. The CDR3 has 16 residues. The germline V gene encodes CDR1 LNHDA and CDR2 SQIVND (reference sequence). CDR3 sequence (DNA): TGTGCCACAACGGGCCGGGACAGGGCTGGAAGCACTGAAGCTTTCTTT. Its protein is CATTGRDRAGSTEAFF.

CDR3 nucleotide sequence: TGCGCCAGCAGCCGAGGACAGGGAGGTCAGCCCCAGCATTTT. Translated: CASSRGQGGQPQHF. The chain links TRBV4-1 to TRBJ1-5, with 8 bases lining up with TRBD1. From germline, CDR1 is MGHRA and CDR2 YSYEKL. The ends lost 4 bases at V and 6 bases at J; junction bases unmatched: 5. CDR3 length: 14 residues.

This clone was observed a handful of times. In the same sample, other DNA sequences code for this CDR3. The CDR3 nucleotides are TGTGCCTGGAGTCTGATACTCGGGGGGACTGAAGCTTTCTTT. Amino acid sequence: CAWSLILGGTEAFF. The genes are TRBV30 and TRBJ1-1, with D maybe TRBD1 (5 bases). Trimming removed 2 bases at V and 5 bases at J, with 15 bases between. The germline CDR1 and CDR2 sequences are GTSNPN and SVGIG (reference sequence). The length of the CDR3 is 14 residues.

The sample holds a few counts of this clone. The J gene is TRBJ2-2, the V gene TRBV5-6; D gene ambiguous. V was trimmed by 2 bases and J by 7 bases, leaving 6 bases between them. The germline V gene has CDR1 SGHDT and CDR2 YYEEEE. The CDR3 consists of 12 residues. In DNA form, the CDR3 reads TGTGCCAGCAGCTTAATATACGGGGAGCTGTTTTTT. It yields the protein CASSLIYGELFF.

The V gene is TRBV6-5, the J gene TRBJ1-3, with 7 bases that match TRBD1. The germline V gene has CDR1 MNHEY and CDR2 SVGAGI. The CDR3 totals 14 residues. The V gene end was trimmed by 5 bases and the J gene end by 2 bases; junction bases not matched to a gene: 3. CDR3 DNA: TGTGCCAGCAGTCCCGGGACAGCTGGAAACACCATATATTTT. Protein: CASSPGTAGNTIYF.

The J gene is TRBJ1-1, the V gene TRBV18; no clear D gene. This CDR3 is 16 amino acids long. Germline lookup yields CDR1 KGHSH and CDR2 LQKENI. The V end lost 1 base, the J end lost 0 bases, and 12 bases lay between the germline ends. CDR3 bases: TGTGCCAGCTCACCACGGGAGGAGAGATTGAACACTGAAGCTTTCTTT. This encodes CASSPREERLNTEAFF. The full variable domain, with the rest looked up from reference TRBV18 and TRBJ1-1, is NAGVMQNPRHLVRRRGQEARLRCSPMKGHSHVYWYRQLPEEGLKFMVYLQKENIIDESGMPKERFSAEFPKEGPSILRIQQVVRGDSAAYFCASSPREERLNTEAFFGQGTRLTVV.

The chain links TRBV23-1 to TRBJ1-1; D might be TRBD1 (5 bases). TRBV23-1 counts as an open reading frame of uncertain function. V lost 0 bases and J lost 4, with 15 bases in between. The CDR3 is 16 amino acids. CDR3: CASSQSRQGVSTEAFF. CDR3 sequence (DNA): TGCGCCAGCAGTCAATCTCGGCAGGGCGTCAGCACTGAAGCTTTCTTT.

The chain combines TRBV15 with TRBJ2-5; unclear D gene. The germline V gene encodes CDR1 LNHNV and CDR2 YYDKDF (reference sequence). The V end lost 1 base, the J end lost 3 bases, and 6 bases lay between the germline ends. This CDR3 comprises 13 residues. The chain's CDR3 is CATSRGVEETQYF. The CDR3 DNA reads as TGTGCCACCAGCAGAGGAGTGGAAGAGACCCAGTACTTC.

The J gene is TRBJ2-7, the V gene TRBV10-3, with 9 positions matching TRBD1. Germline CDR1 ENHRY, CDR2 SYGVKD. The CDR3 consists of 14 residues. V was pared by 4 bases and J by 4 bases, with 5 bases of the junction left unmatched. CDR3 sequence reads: CAISGTGEGYEQYF. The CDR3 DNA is TGTGCCATCAGTGGGACAGGGGAAGGGTACGAGCAGTACTTC.

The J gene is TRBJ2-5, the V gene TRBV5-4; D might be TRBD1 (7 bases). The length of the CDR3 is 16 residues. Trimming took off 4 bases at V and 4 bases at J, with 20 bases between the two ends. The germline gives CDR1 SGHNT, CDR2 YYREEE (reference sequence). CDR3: CASSVIQGRKGETQYF. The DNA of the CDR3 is TGTGCCAGCAGCGTGATACAGGGGAGGAAGGGAGAGACCCAGTACTTC.

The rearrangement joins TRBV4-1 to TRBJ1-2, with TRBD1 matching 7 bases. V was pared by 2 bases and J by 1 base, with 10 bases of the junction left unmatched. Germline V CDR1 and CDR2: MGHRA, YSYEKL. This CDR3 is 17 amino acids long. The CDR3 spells CASSQTRQGPINYGYTF. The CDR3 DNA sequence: TGCGCCAGCAGCCAAACCCGACAGGGCCCCATTAACTATGGCTACACCTTC.